The 17 T cell receptor beta chains reported below all come from one sample, sequenced in a study of neoadjuvant anti-PD-1 for oral cavity cancer. Clones were read by immunoSEQ multiplex PCR, and TCRdb kept only the in-frame ones, dropping some. The table includes about 15,000 clones, approximately 60% detected once. Sequencing was performed on PBMCs, taken before nivolumab (anti-PD-1) treatment. These receptors all stem from a person aged 40 to 85 with oral cavity squamous cell carcinoma.

This clone was detected a few times. The chain combines TRBV30 with TRBJ1-1, with 9 positions matching TRBD1. The CDR3 is made up of 15 amino acids. V was clipped by 2 bases and J by 4 bases; unmatched bases: 8. Germline V gives CDR1 GTSNPN, CDR2 SVGIG (reference sequence). The CDR3 reads CAWSFRDRGGTEAFF. CDR3 nucleotides: TGTGCCTGGAGTTTCAGAGACAGGGGGGGCACTGAAGCTTTCTTT.

CDR3 residues: CASTLGEGTEAFF. The CDR3 nucleotides read TGTGCCAGCACCCTAGGGGAAGGGACTGAAGCTTTCTTT. V gene TRBV2 combines with J gene TRBJ1-1, with D possibly being TRBD1 (5 bases). V was shortened by 7 bases and J by 5 bases, with 14 bases between the two germline ends. CDR1 SNHLY and CDR2 FYNNEI come from the germline V gene. The CDR3 has 13 amino acids.

This clone occurred a few times. This chain uses TRBV9 with TRBJ2-3, with 10 positions matching TRBD2. The germline V gene encodes CDR1 SGDLS and CDR2 YYNGEE. The V and J ends lost 5 bases and 1 base, in that order; junction bases with no gene match: 1. The CDR3 is made up of 14 amino acids. This CDR3 is CASSGTSGTDTQYF. The CDR3 nucleotides are TGTGCCAGCAGTGGGACTAGCGGCACAGATACGCAGTATTTT.

This clone was observed a single time. The rearrangement uses TRBV7-2 and TRBJ2-7, with 10 bases that match TRBD2. Germline V lookup: CDR1 SGHTA, CDR2 FQGNSA. The CDR3 is 14 residues long. Trimming took 5 bases from V and 8 from J; bases not matched to a gene: 9. The CDR3 nucleotides read TGTGCCAGCAGCCGGAGCGGGAGGGCAACACAGCAGTACTTC. The encoded protein is CASSRSGRATQQYF.

This chain joins TRBV30 and TRBJ2-2, with TRBD1 matching over 7 bases. Germline values: CDR1 GTSNPN, CDR2 SVGIG (reference sequence). V lost 3 bases, J lost 4 bases, and 5 bases stayed unmatched. The CDR3 has 14 amino acids. CDR3 in amino acids: CAWRQGQITGELFF. The CDR3 DNA reads as TGTGCCTGGAGACAGGGACAGATCACCGGGGAGCTGTTTTTT.

The sample holds a few counts of this clone. V usage is TRBV5-4 and J usage is TRBJ1-3, with 7 bases that match TRBD1. J gave up 0 bases and V 0 bases, and 3 bases lay outside the gene matches. Germline-derived CDR1 and CDR2 are SGHNT and YYREEE (reference sequence). The CDR3 is 16 amino acids. The CDR3 nucleotides are TGTGCCAGCAGCTTGGGACAGGGCGTCTCTGGAAACACCATATATTTT. Protein sequence: CASSLGQGVSGNTIYF.

The chain carries TRBV19 and TRBJ1-2, with TRBD1 matching over 10 bases. V dropped 7 bases and J dropped 5; count of bases not matched to a gene: 4. This CDR3 spans 13 amino acids. Germline loops: CDR1 LNHDA, CDR2 SQIVND (reference sequence). CDR3 residues: CASTLDRGYGYTF. The CDR3 DNA follows: TGTGCCAGTACCTTGGACAGGGGGTATGGCTACACCTTC.

This clone was counted once. The chain has TRBV6-5 and TRBJ2-7; 7 bases fit TRBD1. This CDR3 has 14 residues. Trimming took 6 bases from V and 6 from J; bases not matched to a gene: 11. Germline loops: CDR1 MNHEY, CDR2 SVGAGI. CDR3 coding DNA: TGTGCCAGCAGCCGGCAGGGGGACCCTTTCGAGCAGTACTTC. Translation: CASSRQGDPFEQYF.

The chain joins TRBV11-2 to TRBJ2-3; D might be TRBD2 (6 bases). The CDR3 loop spans 15 amino acids. Trimming left V 5 bases short and J 7 bases short, with 19 bases between. Germline V gives CDR1 SGHAT, CDR2 FQNNGV. CDR3 coding DNA: TGTGCCAGCAGCCCCCACGGATCCGCGGGAAATACGCAGTATTTT. It encodes CASSPHGSAGNTQYF.

This chain connects TRBV29-1 to TRBJ1-5; 10 bases line up with TRBD1. The germline CDR1 and CDR2 sequences are SQVTM and ANQGSEA. V trimming: 7 bases; J trimming: 6 bases; junction bases outside the gene matches: 6. The CDR3 has 13 amino acids. The CDR3 DNA reads TGCAGCGCCGGGACAGGGGATACTCAGCCCCAGCATTTT. It codes for CSAGTGDTQPQHF.

The chain recombines TRBV5-1 with TRBJ2-2; D is perhaps TRBD1 (6 bases). This CDR3 has 16 amino acids. V was shortened by 2 bases and J by 1 base, with 12 bases between the two germline ends. Germline V gene data show CDR1 as SGHRS and CDR2 as YFSETQ. This CDR3 is CASSLPPTGNTGELFF. The CDR3 DNA follows: TGCGCCAGCAGCTTACCTCCGACAGGGAACACCGGGGAGCTGTTTTTT.

The table lists this clone with a few counts. V gene TRBV7-9 combines with J gene TRBJ2-7, with 13 bases that match TRBD2. With V trimmed by 5 bases and J by 3 bases, 4 bases remained unmatched. Germline V gives CDR1 SEHNR, CDR2 FQNEAQ (reference sequence). CDR3 length equals 15 residues. The CDR3 sequence is CASSPGTSGVYEQYF. DNA of the CDR3: TGTGCCAGCAGCCCCGGGACTAGCGGGGTCTACGAGCAGTACTTC. Full variable domain (missing parts from reference TRBV7-9 and TRBJ2-7): DTGVSQNPRHKITKRGQNVTFRCDPISEHNRLYWYRQTLGQGPEFLTYFQNEAQLEKSRLLSDRFSAERPKGSFSTLEIQRTEQGDSAMYLCASSPGTSGVYEQYFGPGTRLTVT.

The V and J genes are TRBV7-8 and TRBJ2-3; D possibly corresponds to TRBD2 (5 bases). The ends were cut back, 11 bases at V and 5 bases at J, with 17 bases in the middle. Germline-derived CDR1 and CDR2 are SGHVS and FQNEAQ. The CDR3 sequence is 13 residues long. CDR3 nucleotide sequence: TGTGCCGCAACGGGTATGGCGGGAGATACGCAGTATTTT. This codes for CAATGMAGDTQYF.

V is TRBV15 and J is TRBJ2-2, with TRBD2 as a possible D gene (6 bases). The CDR3 is made up of 16 amino acids. Trimming stripped 5 bases from V and 1 base from J, with 14 bases between. Germline CDR1 and CDR2: LNHNV and YYDKDF (reference sequence). The CDR3 DNA is TGTGCCACCAGCTCCCCCGGGACTGGGAACACCGGGGAGCTGTTTTTT. Translating it yields CATSSPGTGNTGELFF.

This chain connects TRBV28 to TRBJ1-4; 8 bases align to TRBD1. The CDR3 extends over 15 amino acids. Germline CDR1 MDHEN, CDR2 SYDVKM. V shed 5 bases, J shed 8 bases, and the junction held 10 bases outside the gene matches. The CDR3: CASSPRTGMNEKLFF. CDR3 sequence (DNA): TGTGCCAGCAGTCCCCGGACAGGGATGAACGAAAAACTGTTTTTT.

This clone was observed a handful of times. This chain connects TRBV30 to TRBJ1-1; tentatively, D is TRBD1 (6 bases). CDR1 is GTSNPN and CDR2 is SVGIG in the germline V gene (reference sequence). The CDR3 is made up of 13 amino acids. V lost 2 bases and J 4 bases, leaving 11 bases between the germline ends. CDR3 nucleotides: TGTGCCTGGAGTCTAACAGGGTCCACTGAAGCTTTCTTT. Translating it yields CAWSLTGSTEAFF.

The chain recombines TRBV15 with TRBJ1-1; no clear D. V shed 0 bases and J shed 1 base, with 6 bases lying between them. The V gene's germline CDR1 is LNHNV and CDR2 YYDKDF (reference sequence). The CDR3 is made up of 14 amino acids. CDR3 sequence (DNA): TGTGCCACCAGCAGAGATACGTCGAACACTGAAGCTTTCTTT. The encoded protein is CATSRDTSNTEAFF.